These T cell receptor beta chains were read from a single sample in a study of T cell repertoires in cytomegalovirus infection. TCRdb re-called the reads through MiXCR, storing one row per CDR3 protein. The repertoire holds 450,000 to 650,000 distinct CDR3 sequences, with about a quarter as singletons. The specimen sequenced was PBMCs. The source is a human donor in good health (CMV status not recorded). Some clones in this sample may be carry-over from other donors' samples. CDR3s include the opening cysteine and the closing phenylalanine or tryptophan. A D gene is named only where the DNA matches it firmly. Some rows have no size entry. The others give once, few or many, or a class for an expanded clone.

>.|TRBV28|TRBJ1-5|.
TGTGCCAGCAGCACGGGAGATAGCAATCAGCCCCAGCATTTT
CASSTGDSNQPQHF
>TRBD1|TRBV12-3/TRBV12-4|TRBJ1-1|.
TGTGCCAGCAGACCACAGGGGGACACTGAAGCTTTCTTT
CASRPQGDTEAFF
>TRBD1|TRBV7-2|TRBJ1-6|many
TGTGCCAGCAGGGCAGGTTCTGGGACAGTGAATTCACCCCTCCACTTT
CASRAGSGTVNSPLHF
>.|TRBV7-8|TRBJ2-1|.
TGTGCCAGCAGCTTAAAGGCCTTGAGCTCCTACAATGAGCAGTTCTTC
CASSLKALSSYNEQFF
>.|TRBV6-2/TRBV6-3|TRBJ1-5|.
TGTGCCAGCAGATCCCGGGACCCACGGGAGGGCAATCAGCCCCAGCATTTT
CASRSRDPREGNQPQHF
>TRBD1|TRBV28|TRBJ2-1|.
TGTGCCAGCAGTCCGCTAGGACAGGGAATGAGGCAGTTCTTC
CASSPLGQGMRQFF
>.|TRBV5-1|TRBJ2-3|once
TGCGCCAGCAGCTGGCAGCGTGATACGCAGTATTTT
CASSWQRDTQYF
>.|TRBV3-1|TRBJ2-3|.
TGTGCCAGCAGCCAATGGTTTAGCGGTAGCACAGATACGCAGTATTTT
CASSQWFSGSTDTQYF
>.|TRBV11-2|TRBJ2-7|.
TGTGCCAGCAGCTTCGGAATACTGGGAACCTACGAGCAGTACTTC
CASSFGILGTYEQYF
>TRBD2|TRBV20-1|TRBJ2-7|.
TGCAGTGCTAGCGGGGTAGCGGGAGTAGACGAGCAGTACTTC
CSASGVAGVDEQYF
>.|TRBV4-1|TRBJ2-1|.
TGCGCCAGCAGCCAACGGGGGGCAGACAATGAGCAGTTCTTC
CASSQRGADNEQFF
>TRBD1|TRBV6-6|TRBJ1-1|.
TGTGCCAGCAGTTACGACGGGGACAGCTTAATGAACACTGAAGCTTTCTTT
CASSYDGDSLMNTEAFF
>.|TRBV28|TRBJ2-7|.
TGTGCCAGCATTGCCGATTCGGGACAAGGTAATAAGCAGTACTTC
CASIADSGQGNKQYF
>.|TRBV7-8|TRBJ1-1|few
TGTGCCAGCAGCCGTAATGGGGGAGTCCTAAAAGCTTTCTTT
CASSRNGGVLKAFF
>TRBD1|TRBV6-5|TRBJ1-2|few
TGTGCCAGCAGTTACTCGACAGGGAACTATGGCTACACCTTC
CASSYSTGNYGYTF
>TRBD1|TRBV7-2|TRBJ2-2|few
TGTGCCAGCAGCACAACTTTGGACAGGGCGAACACCGGGGAGCTGTTTTTT
CASSTTLDRANTGELFF
>.|TRBV28|TRBJ1-2|.
TGTGCCAGCTTGACAGTCGCCTATGGCTACACCTTC
CASLTVAYGYTF
>.|TRBV12-5|TRBJ1-1|many
TGTGCTAGTGGTTTGGGGAGGAGGGGGTCTCGGCCCCATGAAGCTTTCTTT
CASGLGRRGSRPHEAFF
>.|TRBV19|TRBJ1-5|few
TGTGCCAGTAGTACACCTCAGGGGAACAATCAGCCCCAGCATTTT
CASSTPQGNNQPQHF
>TRBD1|TRBV5-1|TRBJ1-5|.
TGCGCCAGCAGCTACGGGACAGGGGATAGCAATCAGCCCCAGCATTTT
CASSYGTGDSNQPQHF
>.|TRBV15|TRBJ2-3|few
TGTGCCACCAGCAGCGCGGGAAATGCAGATACGCAGTATTTT
CATSSAGNADTQYF
>TRBD1|TRBV7-9|TRBJ2-7|.
TGTGCCAGCAGGGCCCCCGGGACAGAAGTCCACGAGCAGTACTTC
CASRAPGTEVHEQYF
>.|TRBV7-9|TRBJ2-3|.
TGTGCCAGCAGCTTAGTGGGAGCTGCAGATACGCAGTATTTT
CASSLVGAADTQYF
>.|TRBV6-2/TRBV6-3|TRBJ1-2|once
TGTGCCAGCAGTTACCCCAAGAGTGGTTCTTATGGCTACACCTTC
CASSYPKSGSYGYTF
>.|TRBV10-2|TRBJ2-3|few
TGCGCCAGCAGTGAACAGGGAGATACGCAGTATTTT
CASSEQGDTQYF
>.|TRBV6-2/TRBV6-3|TRBJ1-1|.
TGTGCCAGCAGTTACTCGAGGGGGGAGGCTTTCTTT
CASSYSRGEAFF
>TRBD1|TRBV27|TRBJ1-5|.
TGTGCCAGCAGTAGGAGGGGGGGGGGGACAGGGAGCAATCAGCCCCAGCATTTT
CASSRRGGGTGSNQPQHF
>TRBD2|TRBV5-1|TRBJ2-2|few
TGCGCCAGCAGTGCGGGAGGACAGACCGGGGAGCTGTTTTTT
CASSAGGQTGELFF
>.|TRBV30|TRBJ2-1|few
TGTGCCTGCGAGACTGGGGGGAGCTCCTACAATGAGCAGTTCTTC
CACETGGSSYNEQFF
>TRBD2|TRBV6-2/TRBV6-3|TRBJ2-1|.
TGTGCCAGCAGCCCCTCCTTAGCGGGGGGATACAATGAGCAGTTCTTC
CASSPSLAGGYNEQFF
>.|TRBV5-6|TRBJ2-3|.
TGTGCCAGCAGCTTGCCCATTCCGGGCACAGATACGCAGTATTTT
CASSLPIPGTDTQYF
>.|TRBV2|TRBJ1-1|.
TGTGCCAGCATAGGGCTATCCATGAACACTGAAGCTTTCTTT
CASIGLSMNTEAFF
>.|TRBV7-2|TRBJ1-1|few
TGTGCCAGCAGCTTAGCTGGGCAGTCCACTGAAGCTTTCTTT
CASSLAGQSTEAFF
>.|TRBV6-2/TRBV6-3|TRBJ1-4|few
TGTGCCAGCAGTTACGACCGTGGAAGCGGAGGGCGTGAAAAACTGTTTTTT
CASSYDRGSGGREKLFF
>.|TRBV27|TRBJ1-4|.
TGTGCCAGCAGTTTCCAAGAAGGTGAAAAACTGTTTTTT
CASSFQEGEKLFF
>TRBD2|TRBV4-3|TRBJ2-3|few
TGCGCCAGCAGCCACCTACTAGCGGCCACAGATACGCAGTATTTT
CASSHLLAATDTQYF
>.|TRBV5-6|TRBJ2-2|.
TGTGCCAGCAGCTTCTCCCTAGTTCTTCACACCGGGGAGCTGTTTTTT
CASSFSLVLHTGELFF
>.|TRBV6-2/TRBV6-3|TRBJ1-2|.
TGTGCCAGCAACACGGCCTCGGCCCACAAGGATGGCTACACCTTC
CASNTASAHKDGYTF
>TRBD2|TRBV19|TRBJ2-3|few
TGTGCCAGTAGTAGAATAGCGGGAGCTAGCACAGATACGCAGTATTTT
CASSRIAGASTDTQYF
>.|TRBV7-2|TRBJ2-3|many
TGTGCCAGCAGCTTAGTGGGGGCCTCAAATCCCGCTACGCAGTATTTT
CASSLVGASNPATQYF
>.|TRBV6-2/TRBV6-3|TRBJ1-2|few
TGTGCCAGCAGTTACGGAACAGGCTACACCTTC
CASSYGTGYTF
>.|TRBV19|TRBJ1-2|few
TGTGCCAGTATCACACACGGGGAGTCTAACTATGGCTACACCTTC
CASITHGESNYGYTF
>TRBD1|TRBV25-1|TRBJ1-2|few
TGTGCCAGCAGTGAATGGAGGCAGGGGGCAAACTATGGCTACACCTTC
CASSEWRQGANYGYTF
>.|TRBV6-1|TRBJ1-3|few
TGTGCCAGCAGCTTGGACGGAATCTCTGGAAACACCATATATTTT
CASSLDGISGNTIYF
>.|TRBV6-8|TRBJ2-3|.
TGTGCCAGCAGGCCTACTGGGCGGACTAGCACAGATACGCAGTATTTT
CASRPTGRTSTDTQYF
>TRBD2|TRBV2|TRBJ2-5|few
TGTGCCAGCAGTGGACTAGCGGGAGGGCCTTTTGCAGAGACCCAGTACTTC
CASSGLAGGPFAETQYF
>.|TRBV27|TRBJ1-1|.
TGTGCCAGCAGTTTCTCCCAAGTAGTGGGGACTGAAGCTTTCTTT
CASSFSQVVGTEAFF
>.|TRBV7-2|TRBJ2-3|few
TGTGCCAGCAGCTTAGTCACGATGCGTCCGGATACGCAGTATTTT
CASSLVTMRPDTQYF
>TRBD1|TRBV6-2/TRBV6-3|TRBJ2-3|few
TGTGCCAGCAGCCACAGGGACAGGGGAGATACGCAGTATTTT
CASSHRDRGDTQYF
>.|TRBV19|TRBJ1-1|.
TGTGCCAGTAGTATAGATGGAGGAATGGGCACTGAAGCTTTCTTT
CASSIDGGMGTEAFF
>TRBD1|TRBV27|TRBJ1-1|.
TGTGCCAGCAGCCACAGGGGGTCGACTGAAGCTTTCTTT
CASSHRGSTEAFF